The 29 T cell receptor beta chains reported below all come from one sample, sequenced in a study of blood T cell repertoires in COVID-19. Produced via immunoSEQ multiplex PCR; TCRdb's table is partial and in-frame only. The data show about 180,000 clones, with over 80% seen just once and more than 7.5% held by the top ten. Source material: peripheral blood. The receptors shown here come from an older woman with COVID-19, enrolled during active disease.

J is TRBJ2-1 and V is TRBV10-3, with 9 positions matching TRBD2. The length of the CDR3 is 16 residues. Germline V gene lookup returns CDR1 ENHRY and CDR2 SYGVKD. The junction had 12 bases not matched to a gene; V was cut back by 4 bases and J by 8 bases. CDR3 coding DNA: TGTGCCATCAGTGCTGGACGAGCGGGAGGTGGGGATGAGCAGTTCTTC. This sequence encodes CAISAGRAGGGDEQFF.

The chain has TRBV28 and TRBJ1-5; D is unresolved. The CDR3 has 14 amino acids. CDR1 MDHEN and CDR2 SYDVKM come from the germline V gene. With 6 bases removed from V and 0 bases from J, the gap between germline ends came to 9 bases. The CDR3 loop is CASRSLDSNQPQHF. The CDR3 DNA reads TGTGCCAGCAGGTCTCTAGATAGCAATCAGCCCCAGCATTTT.

The CDR3 nucleotides read TGCGCCAGCAGCACCCAACTAGATCGGAATGAGCAGTTCTTC. As protein: CASSTQLDRNEQFF. The rearrangement joins TRBV4-3 to TRBJ2-1; D perhaps matches TRBD2 (5 bases). The CDR3 runs 14 residues. V was pared by 5 bases and J by 7 bases, with 15 bases between. Germline V gene data show CDR1 as LGHNA and CDR2 as YSLEER.

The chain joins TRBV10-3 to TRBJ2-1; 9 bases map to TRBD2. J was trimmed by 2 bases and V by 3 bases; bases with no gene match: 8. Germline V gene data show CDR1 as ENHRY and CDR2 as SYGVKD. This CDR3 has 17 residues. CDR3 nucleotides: TGTGCCATCAGTGATAATAGCGGGAGTCGGACCTACAATGAGCAGTTCTTC. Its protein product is CAISDNSGSRTYNEQFF.

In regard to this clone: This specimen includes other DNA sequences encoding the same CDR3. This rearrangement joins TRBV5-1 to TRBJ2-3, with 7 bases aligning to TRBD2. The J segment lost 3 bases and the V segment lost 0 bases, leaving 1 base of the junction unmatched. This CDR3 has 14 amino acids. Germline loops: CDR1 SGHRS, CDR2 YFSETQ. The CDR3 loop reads CASSLASGTDTQYF. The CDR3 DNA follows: TGCGCCAGCAGCTTGGCTAGCGGTACAGATACGCAGTATTTT.

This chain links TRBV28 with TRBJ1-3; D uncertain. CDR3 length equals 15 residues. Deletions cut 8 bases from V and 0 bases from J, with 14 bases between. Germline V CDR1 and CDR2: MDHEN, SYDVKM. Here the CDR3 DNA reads TGTGCCAGCGCACGCCGGAGGGTCTCTGGAAACACCATATATTTT. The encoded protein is CASARRRVSGNTIYF. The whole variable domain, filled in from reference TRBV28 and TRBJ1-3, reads DVKVTQSSRYLVKRTGEKVFLECVQDMDHENMFWYRQDPGLGLRLIYFSYDVKMKEKGDIPEGYSVSREKKERFSLILESASTNQTSMYLCASARRRVSGNTIYFGEGSWLTVV.

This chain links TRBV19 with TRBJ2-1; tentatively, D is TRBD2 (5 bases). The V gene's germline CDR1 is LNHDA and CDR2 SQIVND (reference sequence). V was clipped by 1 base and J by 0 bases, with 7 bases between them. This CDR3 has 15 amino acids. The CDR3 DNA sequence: TGTGCCAGTAGTATAGGGAGGAGCTCCTACAATGAGCAGTTCTTC. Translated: CASSIGRSSYNEQFF.

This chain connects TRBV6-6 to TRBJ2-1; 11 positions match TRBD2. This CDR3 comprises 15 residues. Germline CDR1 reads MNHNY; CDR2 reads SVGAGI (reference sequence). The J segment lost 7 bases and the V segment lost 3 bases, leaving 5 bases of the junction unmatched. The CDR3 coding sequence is TGTGCCAGCAGTTATACTAGCGGGAGCGCTAATGAGCAGTTCTTC. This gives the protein CASSYTSGSANEQFF.

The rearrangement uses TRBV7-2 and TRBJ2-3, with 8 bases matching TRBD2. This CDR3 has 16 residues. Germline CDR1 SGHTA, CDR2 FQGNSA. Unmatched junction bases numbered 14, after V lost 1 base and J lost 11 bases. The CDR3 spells CASSLGLGRGGSVQYF. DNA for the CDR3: TGTGCCAGCAGCTTAGGCCTCGGGAGGGGGGGGAGTGTGCAGTATTTT.

The CDR3 nucleotides read TGTGCCAGCAGCGTAGGGACAGGGGGCTACTACGAGCAGTACTTC. It encodes CASSVGTGGYYEQYF. The chain employs TRBV9 and TRBJ2-7; TRBD1 matches 11 bases. The length of the CDR3 is 15 residues. With V trimmed by 0 bases and J by 3 bases, 2 bases remained unmatched. Germline lookup yields CDR1 SGDLS and CDR2 YYNGEE.

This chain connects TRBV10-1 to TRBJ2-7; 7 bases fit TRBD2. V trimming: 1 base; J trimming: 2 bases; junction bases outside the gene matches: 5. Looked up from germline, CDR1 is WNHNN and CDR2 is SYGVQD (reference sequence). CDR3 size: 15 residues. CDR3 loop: CASSECGGTPYEQYF. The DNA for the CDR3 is TGCGCCAGCAGTGAGTGCGGGGGAACTCCCTACGAGCAGTACTTC.

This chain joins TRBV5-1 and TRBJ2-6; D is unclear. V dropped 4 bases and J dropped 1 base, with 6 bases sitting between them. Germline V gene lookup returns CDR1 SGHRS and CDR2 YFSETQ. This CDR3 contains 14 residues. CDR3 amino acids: CASSAQSGANVLTF. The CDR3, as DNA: TGCGCCAGCAGCGCGCAATCTGGGGCCAACGTCCTGACTTTC. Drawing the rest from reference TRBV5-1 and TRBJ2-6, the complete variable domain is KAGVTQTPRYLIKTRGQQVTLSCSPISGHRSVSWYQQTPGQGLQFLFEYFSETQRNKGNFPGRFSGRQFSNSRSEMNVSTLELGDSALYLCASSAQSGANVLTFGAGSRLTVL.

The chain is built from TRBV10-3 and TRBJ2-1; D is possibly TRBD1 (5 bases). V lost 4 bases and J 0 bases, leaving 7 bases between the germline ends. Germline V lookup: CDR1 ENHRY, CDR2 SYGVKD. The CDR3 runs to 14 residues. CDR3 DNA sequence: TGTGCCATCAGTGGACAGAGCTCCTACAATGAGCAGTTCTTC. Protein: CAISGQSSYNEQFF.

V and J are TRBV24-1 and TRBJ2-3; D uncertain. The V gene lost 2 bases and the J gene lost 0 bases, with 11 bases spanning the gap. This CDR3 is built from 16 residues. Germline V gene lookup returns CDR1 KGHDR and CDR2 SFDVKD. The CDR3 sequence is CATSDSLTTSTDTQYF. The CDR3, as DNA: TGTGCCACCAGTGATTCCCTGACAACTAGCACAGATACGCAGTATTTT.

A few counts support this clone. The CDR3 sequence is CASSSPSLAGVEQYF. The DNA for the CDR3 is TGTGCCAGCAGCTCCCCCTCACTAGCGGGAGTCGAGCAGTACTTC. J is TRBJ2-7 and V is TRBV7-8; 11 bases align to TRBD2. The germline V gene has CDR1 SGHVS and CDR2 FQNEAQ. J lost 6 bases, V lost 4 bases, and 8 bases had no gene match. CDR3 length equals 15 residues.

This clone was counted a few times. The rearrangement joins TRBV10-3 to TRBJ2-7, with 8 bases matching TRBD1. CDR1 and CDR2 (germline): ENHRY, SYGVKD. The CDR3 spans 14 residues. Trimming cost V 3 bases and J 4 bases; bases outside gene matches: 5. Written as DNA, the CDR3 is TGTGCCATCAGTGAAACAGGGGGAGGTTACGAGCAGTACTTC. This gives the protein CAISETGGGYEQYF.

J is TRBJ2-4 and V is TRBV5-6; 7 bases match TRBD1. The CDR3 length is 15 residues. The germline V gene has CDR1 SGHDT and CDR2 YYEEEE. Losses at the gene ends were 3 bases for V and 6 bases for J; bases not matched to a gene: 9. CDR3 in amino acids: CASSSGQASGNIQYF. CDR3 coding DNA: TGTGCCAGCAGCTCAGGACAGGCTTCGGGAAACATTCAGTACTTC.

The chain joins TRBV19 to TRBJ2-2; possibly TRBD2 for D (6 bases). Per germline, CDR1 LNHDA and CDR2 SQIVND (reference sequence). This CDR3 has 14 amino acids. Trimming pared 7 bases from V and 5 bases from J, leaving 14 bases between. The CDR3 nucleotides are TGTGCCAGTACAAACTATGGGGGGACCGGGGAGCTGTTTTTT. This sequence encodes CASTNYGGTGELFF.

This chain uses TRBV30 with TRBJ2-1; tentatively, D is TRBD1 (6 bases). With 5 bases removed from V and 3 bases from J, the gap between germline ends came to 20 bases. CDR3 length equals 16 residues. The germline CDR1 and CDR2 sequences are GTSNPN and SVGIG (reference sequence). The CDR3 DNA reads TGTGCCTGGCAGGAGAAGACAGGAGCCTTCTACAATGAGCAGTTCTTC. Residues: CAWQEKTGAFYNEQFF.

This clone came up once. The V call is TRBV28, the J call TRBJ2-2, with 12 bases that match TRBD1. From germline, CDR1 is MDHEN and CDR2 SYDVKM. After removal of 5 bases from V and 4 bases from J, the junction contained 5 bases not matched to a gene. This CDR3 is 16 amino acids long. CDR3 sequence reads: CASSLGTGGLTGELFF. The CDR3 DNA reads TGTGCCAGCAGTCTTGGGACAGGGGGCCTCACCGGGGAGCTGTTTTTT.

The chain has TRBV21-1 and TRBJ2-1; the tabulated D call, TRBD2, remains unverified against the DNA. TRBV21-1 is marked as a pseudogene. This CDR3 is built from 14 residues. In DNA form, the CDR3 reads TGTGCCTTGAGGCGGACGGTGGGAGGCAATGAGCAGTTCTTC. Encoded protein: CALRRTVGGNEQFF.

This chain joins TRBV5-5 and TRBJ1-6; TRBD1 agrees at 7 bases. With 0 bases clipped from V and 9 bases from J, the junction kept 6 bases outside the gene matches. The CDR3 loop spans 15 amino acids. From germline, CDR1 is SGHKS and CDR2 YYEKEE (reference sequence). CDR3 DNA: TGTGCCAGCAGCTTGGAATACAGGGGAGGTTCACCCCTCCACTTT. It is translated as CASSLEYRGGSPLHF.

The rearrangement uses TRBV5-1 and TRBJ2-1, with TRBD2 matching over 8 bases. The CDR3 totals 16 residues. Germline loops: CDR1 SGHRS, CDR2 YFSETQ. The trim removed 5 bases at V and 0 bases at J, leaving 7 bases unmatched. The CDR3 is CASSSRGGSSYNEQFF. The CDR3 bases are TGCGCCAGCAGTTCACGCGGGGGGAGCTCCTACAATGAGCAGTTCTTC. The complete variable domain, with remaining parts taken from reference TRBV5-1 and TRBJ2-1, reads KAGVTQTPRYLIKTRGQQVTLSCSPISGHRSVSWYQQTPGQGLQFLFEYFSETQRNKGNFPGRFSGRQFSNSRSEMNVSTLELGDSALYLCASSSRGGSSYNEQFFGPGTRLTVL.

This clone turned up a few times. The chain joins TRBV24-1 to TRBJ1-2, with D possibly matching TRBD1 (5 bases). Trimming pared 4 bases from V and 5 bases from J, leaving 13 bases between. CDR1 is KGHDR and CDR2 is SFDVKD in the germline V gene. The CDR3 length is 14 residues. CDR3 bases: TGTGCCACCAGTGACAATCCGGGGGGGTATGGCTACACCTTC. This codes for CATSDNPGGYGYTF.

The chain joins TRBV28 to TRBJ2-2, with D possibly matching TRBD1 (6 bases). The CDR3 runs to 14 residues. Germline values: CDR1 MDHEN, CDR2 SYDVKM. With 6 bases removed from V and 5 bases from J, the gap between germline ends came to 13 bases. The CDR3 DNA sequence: TGTGCCAGCAGGGAACCAGGGGCGACCGGGGAGCTGTTTTTT. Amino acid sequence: CASREPGATGELFF.

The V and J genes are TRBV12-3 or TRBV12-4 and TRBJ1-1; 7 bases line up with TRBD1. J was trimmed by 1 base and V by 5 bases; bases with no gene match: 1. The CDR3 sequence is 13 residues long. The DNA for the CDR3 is TGTGCCAGCAGTACAGGGGCGAACACTGAAGCTTTCTTT. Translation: CASSTGANTEAFF.

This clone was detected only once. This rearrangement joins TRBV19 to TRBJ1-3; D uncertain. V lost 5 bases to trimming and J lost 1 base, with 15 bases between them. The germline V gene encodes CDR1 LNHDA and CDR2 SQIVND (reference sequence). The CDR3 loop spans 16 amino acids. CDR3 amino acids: CASSSWAGGSGNTIYF. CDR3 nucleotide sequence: TGTGCCAGTAGTTCTTGGGCCGGCGGGTCTGGAAACACCATATATTTT.

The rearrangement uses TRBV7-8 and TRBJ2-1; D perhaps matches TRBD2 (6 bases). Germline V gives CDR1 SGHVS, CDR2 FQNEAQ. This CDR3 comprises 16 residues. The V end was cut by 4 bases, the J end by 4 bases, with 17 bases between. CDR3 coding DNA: TGTGCCAGCAGCTCGGGGGTGCAAGGGCCTTACAATGAGCAGTTCTTC. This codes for CASSSGVQGPYNEQFF. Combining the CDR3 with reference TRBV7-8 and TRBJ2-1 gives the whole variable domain GAGVSQSPRYKVAKRGQDVALRCDPISGHVSLFWYQQALGQGPEFLTYFQNEAQLDKSGLPSDRFFAERPEGSVSTLKIQRTQQEDSAVYLCASSSGVQGPYNEQFFGPGTRLTVL.

The CDR3 DNA is TGTGCCAGCAGAGGTAGCGGGATTGGCAAGACCCAGTACTTC. Translating gives CASRGSGIGKTQYF. The chain links TRBV7-2 to TRBJ2-5; 8 positions match TRBD2. Trimming cost V 6 bases and J 6 bases; bases outside gene matches: 9. This CDR3 spans 14 amino acids. Per germline, CDR1 SGHTA and CDR2 FQGNSA.